This TCR beta chain was identified during a study of spatial heterogeneity in lung cancer. About the research overall: Detection consistently captured more beta-chain sequences than alpha-chain sequences. The average count in raw reads for each unique TCR and UMI combination exceeded eight appearances.

Every cDNA TCR molecule received its own unique molecular identifier. TCRdb re-called the 5' RACE reads with MiXCR, one entry per CDR3 protein. Of 25,000 or so distinct CDR3 sequences in the sample, about 4.5% were seen once. Trimming cost V 1 base and J 9 bases, with 10 bases left between them. Looked up from germline, CDR1 is LGHDT and CDR2 is YNNKEL (reference sequence). The CDR3 contains 13 residues. Sample time point: sample taken at primary tumor resection. Sequencing covered unsorted whole RNA taken from tumor, nontumor lung or frozen PBMC. Patients with untreated early-stage non-small cell lung cancer, numbering more than 55, were the donors.

Sequenced here: PBMCs, sampled at surgery. The chain joins TRBV3-1 to TRBJ2-1; a weak D match, TRBD2 (5 bases). The origin of this receptor is a male donor with early-stage non-small cell lung cancer. In nucleotides, the CDR3 is TGTGCCAGCAGCCAAGTTGGGGAGACTGAGCAGTTCTTC. Translating it yields CASSQVGETEQFF.